This T cell receptor beta chain was retrieved from a study of PD-L1 blockade in urothelial cancer. Study information: Patients' histories included 0 to 3 prior chemotherapy regimens. Blood-derived samples held a median approximately 140,000 T cells.

The CDR3 has 15 amino acids. After removal of 4 bases from V and 4 bases from J, the junction contained 8 bases not matched to a gene. From germline, CDR1 is SGHTA and CDR2 FQGTGA. Profiling relied on immunoSEQ multiplex PCR, and the TCRdb table lists in-frame clones only, not all of them. The table records around 45,000 clones, approximately 90% of them present only once. The rearrangement uses TRBV7-3 and TRBJ2-3, with 7 bases aligning to TRBD1. Specimen: PBMCs, collected around atezolizumab (anti-PD-L1) treatment. This TCR was sampled from a woman aged 55 to 70 with urothelial cancer. CDR3 DNA sequence: TGTGCCAGCAGCTCGGGACAGCAAGAGGCAGATACGCAGTATTTT. Protein product: CASSSGQQEADTQYF.